Shown below are 28 T cell receptor beta chains from a single sample sequenced in a study of CD8 T cells in ankylosing spondylitis. TCRdb ran MiXCR on the 5' RACE reads and lists one entry per CDR3 protein. Among 150,000 to 200,000 distinct CDR3 sequences listed, around 13% were seen once. The sequenced sample was blood, either unsorted or a sorted T cell fraction (not recorded which). The receptors come from a female donor with ankylosing spondylitis or in good health (not recorded which).

The chain employs TRBV25-1 and TRBJ2-7; D might be TRBD1 (5 bases). The CDR3 has 15 amino acids. V was cut by 1 base and J by 3 bases, with 13 bases left in between. CDR1 and CDR2 from the germline V gene are MGHDK and SYGVNS. The CDR3, as DNA: TGTGCCAGCAGTGAATCAAAAGGGGCGGTCTACGAGCAGTACTTC. It translates to CASSESKGAVYEQYF.

This chain connects TRBV7-2 to TRBJ2-3; 9 nucleotides line up with TRBD2. V shed 0 bases and J 2 bases; nucleotides not matched to a gene: 6. The length of the CDR3 is 17 residues. CDR1 SGHTA and CDR2 FQGNSA come from the germline V gene. The CDR3 loop reads CASSLASSGRFTDTQYF. DNA of the CDR3: TGTGCCAGCAGCTTAGCGAGCAGCGGGAGGTTCACAGATACGCAGTATTTT.

This chain connects TRBV7-2 to TRBJ1-1; the D gene is possibly TRBD1 (6 bases). The CDR3 runs to 17 residues. Germline V lookup: CDR1 SGHTA, CDR2 FQGNSA. V gave up 3 bases and J gave up 1 base, with 18 bases separating them. CDR3 amino acids: CASSFPLRGVRNTEAFF. DNA for the CDR3: TGTGCCAGCAGCTTTCCTCTTAGGGGGGTGCGGAACACTGAAGCTTTCTTT. Complete variable domain (other parts from reference TRBV7-2 and TRBJ1-1): GAGVSQSPSNKVTEKGKDVELRCDPISGHTALYWYRQSLGQGLEFLIYFQGNSAPDKSGLPSDRFSAERTGGSVSTLTIQRTQQEDSAVYLCASSFPLRGVRNTEAFFGQGTRLTVV.

This clonotype has only a few counts. The genes are TRBV20-1 and TRBJ1-4; tentatively, D is TRBD1 (6 bases). This CDR3 is 17 amino acids long. Trimming removed 6 bases at V and 0 bases at J, with 20 bases between. CDR1 is DFQATT and CDR2 is SNEGSKA in the germline V gene (reference sequence). This chain's CDR3 is CSATGQTNFATNEKLFF. Here the CDR3 DNA reads TGCAGTGCAACCGGACAGACAAACTTCGCAACTAATGAAAAACTGTTTTTT.

The chain couples TRBV6-1 to TRBJ2-7; TRBD1 matches at 9 bases. The germline gives CDR1 MNHNS, CDR2 SASEGT. With 6 bases clipped from V and 3 bases from J, the junction kept 6 bases outside the gene matches. This CDR3 has 14 amino acids. The CDR3 here is CASSRDRAGYEQYF. The CDR3, as DNA: TGTGCCAGCAGCCGGGACAGGGCGGGCTACGAGCAGTACTTC.

This clonotype was recorded at least ten times. The genes are TRBV12-3 or TRBV12-4 and TRBJ1-3; D is unclear. CDR3 length: 14 residues. V lost 4 bases and J 0 bases, leaving 7 bases between the germline ends. The CDR3 here is CASSYTASGNTIYF. The CDR3 DNA is TGTGCCAGCAGTTATACAGCCTCTGGAAACACCATATATTTT.

This clonotype has more than one count but fewer than ten. The rearrangement links TRBV5-1 to TRBJ1-4; TRBD1 aligns across 8 bases. The CDR3 length is 16 residues. V shed 4 bases, J shed 1 base, and the junction held 6 bases outside the gene matches. Germline assignment: CDR1 SGHRS and CDR2 YFSETQ. The CDR3 is CASSPHTGGTNEKLFF. The CDR3 bases are TGCGCCAGCAGCCCACATACAGGGGGAACTAATGAAAAACTGTTTTTT.

In its sample, this clonotype was seen many times. J is TRBJ2-5 and V is TRBV29-1, with TRBD2 matching 12 bases. The CDR3 covers 13 residues. The germline V gene has CDR1 SQVTM and CDR2 ANQGSEA. Trimming took 4 bases from V and 5 from J; bases not matched to a gene: 2. The DNA for the CDR3 is TGCAGCGTTGGGACTAGCGGGATGGAGACCCAGTACTTC. Its protein product is CSVGTSGMETQYF.

At least ten counts were recorded for this clonotype. V usage is TRBV7-9 and J usage is TRBJ2-2; D is possibly TRBD1 or TRBD2 (5 bases each). The CDR3 consists of 14 residues. Germline CDR1 SEHNR, CDR2 FQNEAQ (reference sequence). V was shortened by 1 base and J by 4 bases, with 7 bases between the two germline ends. CDR3 bases: TGTGCCAGCAGCTTAGAGGGGAGCACCGGGGAGCTGTTTTTT. Translation gives CASSLEGSTGELFF.

The sample holds many counts of this clonotype. This chain links TRBV9 with TRBJ2-2, with 8 bases aligning to TRBD1. Trimming at V came to 3 bases and at J to 5 bases, leaving 6 bases not matched to a gene. This CDR3 contains 15 residues. CDR1 SGDLS and CDR2 YYNGEE come from the germline V gene. The CDR3 DNA reads TGTGCCAGCAGCGCCCGACAGGGGCGGACCGGGGAGCTGTTTTTT. Protein product: CASSARQGRTGELFF.

The table lists this clonotype with a few counts. V usage is TRBV13 and J usage is TRBJ2-4; 10 bases line up with TRBD2. The CDR3 is made up of 17 amino acids. V lost 4 bases, J lost 7 bases, and 13 bases stayed unmatched. Germline loops: CDR1 PRHDT, CDR2 FYEKMQ (reference sequence). Written as DNA, the CDR3 is TGTGCCAGCAGCTCATTAGCGGGAGGTAAGGGTGGGAACATTCAGTACTTC. Protein product: CASSSLAGGKGGNIQYF.

For this clonotype: A much larger clone sits a single nucleotide away, making a read error possible. The rearrangement links TRBV29-1 to TRBJ2-7; 10 nucleotides align to TRBD1. This CDR3 has 13 residues. Looked up from germline, CDR1 is SQVTM and CDR2 is ANQGSEA. J was trimmed by 9 bases and V by 6 bases; bases with no gene match: 11. The DNA for the CDR3 is TGCAGCGTCCGGGGGACAGGGGAACACGGGCAGTACTTC. Amino acid sequence: CSVRGTGEHGQYF.

The gene calls are TRBV5-1 and TRBJ1-1; tentative D call: TRBD1 (6 bases). V was cut by 4 bases and J by 1 base, with 14 bases left in between. Germline CDR1 SGHRS, CDR2 YFSETQ. CDR3 length: 15 residues. CDR3 amino acids: CASSPGGLTNTEAFF. Here the CDR3 DNA reads TGCGCCAGCAGCCCTGGGGGGCTGACGAACACTGAAGCTTTCTTT.

This clonotype came up a few times. The chain recombines TRBV5-1 with TRBJ2-7; D gene unclear. Germline assignment: CDR1 SGHRS and CDR2 YFSETQ. The CDR3 length is 16 residues. Trimming took off 3 bases at V and 2 bases at J, with 18 bases between the two ends. This CDR3 is CASSYNYPSGPYEQYF. As DNA, the CDR3 is TGCGCCAGCAGCTACAACTACCCATCTGGTCCCTACGAGCAGTACTTC. The complete variable domain, with remaining parts taken from reference TRBV5-1 and TRBJ2-7, reads KAGVTQTPRYLIKTRGQQVTLSCSPISGHRSVSWYQQTPGQGLQFLFEYFSETQRNKGNFPGRFSGRQFSNSRSEMNVSTLELGDSALYLCASSYNYPSGPYEQYFGPGTRLTVT.

This chain uses TRBV9 with TRBJ2-3; D might be TRBD2 (6 bases). From germline, CDR1 is SGDLS and CDR2 YYNGEE. Trimming removed 0 bases at V and 1 base at J, with 9 bases between. This CDR3 spans 15 amino acids. The CDR3 DNA sequence: TGTGCCAGCAGCGTAGGGACTAAACGCACAGATACGCAGTATTTT. The encoded protein is CASSVGTKRTDTQYF.

This clonotype was picked up a small number of times. The gene calls are TRBV12-3 or TRBV12-4 and TRBJ1-2, with D possibly TRBD1 on 6 matching bases. The CDR3 is made up of 13 amino acids. V dropped 4 bases and J dropped 6 bases, with 12 bases sitting between them. The CDR3 coding sequence is TGTGCCAGCAGTTACCGGGACACCGATGGCTACACCTTC. Its protein product is CASSYRDTDGYTF.

Many counts were recorded for this clonotype. This chain uses TRBV6-1 with TRBJ2-3; 8 bases are a match to TRBD1. V dropped 3 bases and J dropped 2; count of bases not matched to a gene: 4. CDR3 length: 15 amino acids. Looked up from germline, CDR1 is MNHNS and CDR2 is SASEGT. The CDR3 sequence is CASSDGQGPTDTQYF. The CDR3 DNA reads as TGTGCCAGCAGTGACGGACAGGGCCCCACAGATACGCAGTATTTT.

With regard to this clonotype: A much larger clone differs from this one at a single base, so this may be a read error. This rearrangement joins TRBV2 to TRBJ2-7; D ambiguous. CDR1 SNHLY and CDR2 FYNNEI come from the germline V gene. This CDR3 is 12 amino acids long. The V gene lost 9 bases and the J gene lost 4 bases, with 13 bases spanning the gap. The CDR3 is CASGEAWYEQYF. CDR3 DNA sequence: TGTGCCAGTGGAGAAGCATGGTACGAGCAGTACTTC.

This clonotype was seen repeatedly, ten times or more. In DNA form, the CDR3 reads TGTGCCAGCACCCAATCTGAGGCAGGGACCCCTTTCTTT. Translation: CASTQSEAGTPFF. V is TRBV12-3 or TRBV12-4 and J is TRBJ1-1; a possible D gene is TRBD1 (5 bases). This CDR3 contains 13 residues. V was trimmed by 7 bases and J by 12 bases, leaving 21 bases between them.

This rearrangement joins TRBV20-1 to TRBJ2-7, with D possibly matching TRBD1 (6 bases). Germline V gene sequence: CDR1 DFQATT, CDR2 SNEGSKA (reference sequence). CDR3 size: 12 residues. V dropped 6 bases and J dropped 6 bases, with 15 bases sitting between them. Here the CDR3 DNA reads TGCAGTGCATCTGACAGGAGCGGCGAGCAGTACTTC. It yields the protein CSASDRSGEQYF.

Ten or more counts support this clonotype. This chain links TRBV29-1 with TRBJ1-1; 8 nucleotides align to TRBD1. The CDR3 totals 17 residues. Germline assignment: CDR1 SQVTM and CDR2 ANQGSEA. With V trimmed by 0 bases and J by 1 base, 10 bases remained unmatched. CDR3 nucleotides: TGCAGCGTTGAAGATGACAGGGGACTTACCCCGAACACTGAAGCTTTCTTT. It codes for CSVEDDRGLTPNTEAFF.

This clonotype showed up just a few times. The chain recombines TRBV12-3 or TRBV12-4 with TRBJ1-4; D is possibly TRBD1 (5 bases). V lost 3 bases and J lost 0, with 14 bases in between. The CDR3 length is 17 residues. The CDR3: CASSLGRTAATNEKLFF. The CDR3 DNA reads as TGTGCCAGCAGTTTGGGGCGAACCGCAGCAACTAATGAAAAACTGTTTTTT.

This clonotype was seen more than once but under ten times. The CDR3 here is CASSYSGTDRTWGYTF. The CDR3 DNA reads as TGTGCCAGCAGTTATTCCGGGACAGATAGAACGTGGGGCTACACCTTC. The chain carries TRBV6-5 and TRBJ1-2, with 7 bases lining up with TRBD1. Looked up from germline, CDR1 is MNHEY and CDR2 is SVGAGI. V trimming: 3 bases; J trimming: 8 bases; junction bases outside the gene matches: 15. The CDR3 has 16 amino acids.

This clonotype has just a few counts. The chain is built from TRBV7-2 and TRBJ2-7; D gene uncertain. The CDR3 is 13 residues long. V lost 7 bases and J lost 0, with 10 bases in between. Per germline, CDR1 SGHTA and CDR2 FQGNSA. This CDR3 reads CASKALSSYEQYF. The CDR3 DNA sequence: TGTGCCAGCAAAGCGTTGAGCTCCTACGAGCAGTACTTC.

The chain is built from TRBV20-1 and TRBJ2-1, with 11 bases that match TRBD2. Losses at the gene ends were 5 bases for V and 4 bases for J; bases not matched to a gene: 7. The length of the CDR3 is 15 residues. In germline, CDR1 is DFQATT, CDR2 SNEGSKA (reference sequence). This CDR3 reads CSALVSGRAYNEQFF. The CDR3 DNA is TGCAGTGCTCTGGTTAGCGGGAGGGCGTACAATGAGCAGTTCTTC.

This clonotype was observed at least ten times. The J gene is TRBJ1-1, the V gene TRBV5-6; D call uncertain. V gave up 8 bases and J gave up 1 base, with 6 bases separating them. From germline, CDR1 is SGHDT and CDR2 YYEEEE. The CDR3 length is 11 residues. The CDR3 reads CASTQNTEAFF. The CDR3 region has the DNA TGTGCCAGTACCCAGAACACTGAAGCTTTCTTT. Based on the CDR3 plus reference TRBV5-6 and TRBJ1-1, the full variable domain is DAGVTQSPTHLIKTRGQQVTLRCSPKSGHDTVSWYQQALGQGPQFIFQYYEEEERQRGNFPDRFSGHQFPNYSSELNVNALLLGDSALYLCASTQNTEAFFGQGTRLTVV.

The rearrangement uses TRBV20-1 and TRBJ2-1; TRBD1 matches at 11 bases. This CDR3 spans 15 amino acids. From germline, CDR1 is DFQATT and CDR2 SNEGSKA (reference sequence). J was trimmed by 6 bases and V by 1 base; bases with no gene match: 5. This CDR3 reads CSARGTGGLLNEQFF. Written as DNA, the CDR3 is TGCAGTGCTAGAGGGACAGGGGGCCTCCTCAATGAGCAGTTCTTC.

This chain uses TRBV7-2 with TRBJ2-3, with 7 bases matching TRBD1. The CDR3 spans 16 residues. The germline CDR1 and CDR2 sequences are SGHTA and FQGNSA. Losses at the gene ends were 2 bases for V and 1 base for J; bases not matched to a gene: 6. In DNA, the CDR3 is TGTGCCAGCAGCTTAACTATAACAGGGGGCACAGATACGCAGTATTTT. Protein product: CASSLTITGGTDTQYF.